Following are 11 T cell receptor beta chains from one sample sequenced in a study of cytomegalovirus exposure and HLA in healthy donors. The study ran its PCR with 60 Vbeta and 13 Jbeta primers. Sequencing used immunoSEQ multiplex PCR; TCRdb keeps in-frame clones, though not all of them. The sample carries about 140,000 clones, roughly three quarters recorded once. The source material was PBMCs. The receptor source for this set is a male donor in good health and CMV-seronegative.

The chain joins TRBV4-3 to TRBJ2-2; TRBD2 agrees at 9 bases. Germline V lookup: CDR1 LGHNA, CDR2 YSLEER. V lost 0 bases, J lost 1 base, and 3 bases stayed unmatched. The CDR3 runs 17 residues. CDR3 protein: CASSQEVREGNTGELFF. The DNA for the CDR3 is TGCGCCAGCAGCCAAGAGGTGCGGGAGGGGAACACCGGGGAGCTGTTTTTT.

The gene calls are TRBV6-5 and TRBJ1-2; TRBD1 matches 11 bases. CDR1 and CDR2 (germline): MNHEY, SVGAGI. V shed 7 bases and J 4 bases; nucleotides not matched to a gene: 8. There are 15 residues in the CDR3. The CDR3: CASTYGTGGSYGYTF. The CDR3 DNA reads TGTGCCAGCACCTATGGGACAGGGGGGAGCTATGGCTACACCTTC.

The chain uses TRBV6-1 and TRBJ2-2; 8 bases line up with TRBD2. The ends lost 6 bases at V and 6 bases at J; junction bases unmatched: 9. CDR3 length: 15 amino acids. Germline values: CDR1 MNHNS, CDR2 SASEGT. The CDR3 here is CASRADGGASGELFF. As DNA, the CDR3 is TGTGCCAGCAGAGCAGACGGGGGGGCCTCCGGGGAGCTGTTTTTT.

This clone was found a few times. The CDR3 reads CASSPRAGADTQYF. The CDR3 bases are TGTGCCAGCAGCCCGAGGGCGGGGGCGGATACGCAGTATTTT. The chain employs TRBV7-9 and TRBJ2-3, with D perhaps TRBD2 (7 bases). Germline V gene lookup returns CDR1 SEHNR and CDR2 FQNEAQ (reference sequence). Trimming removed 5 bases from V and 6 bases from J, with 15 bases in between. This CDR3 has 14 residues.

The chain joins TRBV21-1 to TRBJ2-7; TRBD2 was called by the table and not checked on the DNA. TRBV21-1 is assigned pseudogene status. The CDR3 totals 13 residues. The CDR3 DNA reads TGTGCCTGCACGGCGGGGGGCTCCTACGAGCAGTACTTC. Amino acid sequence: CACTAGGSYEQYF.

The chain uses TRBV7-6 and TRBJ2-7; D perhaps matches TRBD2 (6 bases). CDR1 is SGHVS, CDR2 FNYEAQ, per germline. This CDR3 region has 14 residues. Trimming shortened V by 0 bases and J by 5 bases, and 11 bases separated the two germline ends. The CDR3 loop reads CASSLATGEHEQYF. The CDR3 DNA follows: TGTGCCAGCAGCTTAGCGACGGGGGAACACGAGCAGTACTTC.

This CDR3 reads CASSLVPGGSYEQYF. The CDR3 nucleotides are TGCGCCAGCAGCTTGGTTCCAGGTGGCTCCTACGAGCAGTACTTC. V gene TRBV5-1 combines with J gene TRBJ2-5, with unresolved D. The end of the DNA aligns better with TRBJ2-7, so the J call may be wrong. CDR1 and CDR2 from the germline V gene are SGHRS and YFSETQ. CDR3 size: 15 residues.

V gene TRBV18 combines with J gene TRBJ1-1; TRBD1 matches at 7 bases. V gave up 1 base and J gave up 5 bases; unmatched junction bases: 4. This CDR3 region has 14 residues. CDR1 is KGHSH and CDR2 is LQKENI in the germline V gene. The DNA of the CDR3 is TGTGCCAGCTCACCACAGGGGGCAGGGACTGAAGCTTTCTTT. Protein sequence: CASSPQGAGTEAFF.

This chain links TRBV28 with TRBJ1-2; 8 bases map to TRBD1. CDR1 is MDHEN and CDR2 is SYDVKM in the germline V gene. After removal of 6 bases from V and 7 bases from J, the junction contained 7 bases not matched to a gene. CDR3 size: 13 residues. The DNA of the CDR3 is TGTGCCAGCAGGTCGGACAGGGTGGGTGGCTACACCTTC. It is translated as CASRSDRVGGYTF.

In this sample, this clone turned up a few times. The rearrangement links TRBV27 to TRBJ1-2; 10 bases map to TRBD1. Germline CDR1 is MNHEY and CDR2 is SMNVEV (reference sequence). The CDR3 contains 15 residues. The V and J ends lost 5 bases and 8 bases, in that order; junction bases with no gene match: 11. CDR3 residues: CASSAPGQGIEGYTF. CDR3 coding DNA: TGTGCCAGCAGTGCCCCGGGACAGGGGATAGAGGGCTACACCTTC.

The V call is TRBV15, the J call TRBJ1-3, with D possibly TRBD1 on 6 matching bases. Trimming removed 5 bases at V and 0 bases at J, with 11 bases between. This CDR3 region has 15 residues. Germline loops: CDR1 LNHNV, CDR2 YYDKDF (reference sequence). CDR3 sequence: CATSFLTGSGNTIYF. The DNA of the CDR3 is TGTGCCACCAGCTTTCTGACAGGCTCTGGAAACACCATATATTTT.